This T cell receptor (beta chain) was captured in a study of blood T cell repertoires in COVID-19. Study overall: COVID-19 samples from acute and convalescent phases originated in the United States, Italy and Spain. From T cells, B-cell-depleted T cells, or PBMCs came the material, which was cDNA or gDNA.

Authors' methods: Reference gene primer amplification gave estimated nucleated cell counts. The assay was immunoSEQ multiplex PCR, and TCRdb's table has in-frame clones only and misses some. D and trimming were read from the DNA, whereas the V and J calls and clone size are those reported in that table. The profile covers some 38,000 clones, with 85% appearing a single time and under 5% taken by the ten largest. The CDR3 sequence is 13 residues long. The germline CDR1 and CDR2 sequences are SGHAT and FQNNGV. Trimming took 1 base from V and 7 from J, leaving 10 bases between them. The receptor was derived from a middle-aged man with active COVID-19. The sequenced material came from peripheral blood. The rearrangement links TRBV11-2 to TRBJ1-2; D unresolved. CDR3 residues: CASSLGPEGGYTF. CDR3 nucleotide sequence: TGTGCCAGCAGCTTAGGCCCGGAGGGTGGCTACACCTTC.